The rows below give T cell receptor beta chains drawn from one sample of a study of tumor-infiltrating lymphocytes in primary liver carcinoma. Using its own MiXCR run on the multiplex PCR reads, TCRdb lists one record per CDR3 protein. The sample has 300,000 to 400,000 distinct CDR3 sequences, 65% seen once. Specimen: peripheral blood. The origin of the receptors is a man aged 35 to 55 with primary liver carcinoma and hepatitis B virus infection. CDR3s include the opening cysteine and the closing phenylalanine or tryptophan. A D gene is named only where the DNA matches it firmly. Rows give clone size only sometimes, using once, few, many, or a class for an expanded clone.

d_call: NA
v_call: TRBV6-1
j_call: TRBJ2-7
clone_size: NA
cdr3_nt: TGTGCCAGCATTGAGGGCGGGTTCGGCTACGAGCAGTACTTC
cdr3_aa: CASIEGGFGYEQYF

d_call: NA
v_call: TRBV6-1
j_call: TRBJ2-2
clone_size: once
cdr3_nt: TGTGCCGGCAGTGACGCGGTCCTCACCGGGGAGCTGTTTTTT
cdr3_aa: CAGSDAVLTGELFF

d_call: NA
v_call: TRBV11-3
j_call: TRBJ2-3
clone_size: NA
cdr3_nt: TGTGCCAACAGTCGACAGGTGGTGGATACGCAGTATTTT
cdr3_aa: CANSRQVVDTQYF

d_call: NA
v_call: TRBV29-1
j_call: TRBJ2-5
clone_size: NA
cdr3_nt: TGCAGCGTACAACCCCTCGGGACGCTTCCCGGAATCAAGTACTTC
cdr3_aa: CSVQPLGTLPGIKYF

d_call: NA
v_call: TRBV6-2/TRBV6-3
j_call: TRBJ1-5
clone_size: once
cdr3_nt: TGTGCCAGTAGGGGCCCAGTCAATCAGTCCCAGCATTTT
cdr3_aa: CASRGPVNQSQHF

d_call: NA
v_call: TRBV11-2
j_call: TRBJ2-7
clone_size: NA
cdr3_nt: TGTGCCAGCAGCCAGGGCTATAGCTCCTGCGAGCAGTACTTC
cdr3_aa: CASSQGYSSCEQYF

d_call: NA
v_call: TRBV4-2
j_call: TRBJ1-2
clone_size: NA
cdr3_nt: TGTGCCAGCGCCTGGAGGGCGGATGCTAACTATGGCTACATCTTC
cdr3_aa: CASAWRADANYGYIF

d_call: TRBD1
v_call: TRBV11-2
j_call: TRBJ1-4
clone_size: few
cdr3_nt: TGTGCCAGCATTTTAGTCAGGGGGCCAAATGTAAAACTGTTTTTT
cdr3_aa: CASILVRGPNVKLFF

d_call: TRBD1
v_call: TRBV28
j_call: TRBJ1-5
clone_size: few
cdr3_nt: TGTGCCAGCAACCTTGGGACAGGGGAAAATCAGCCCCAGCATTTT
cdr3_aa: CASNLGTGENQPQHF

d_call: TRBD1
v_call: TRBV4-1
j_call: TRBJ1-5
clone_size: NA
cdr3_nt: TGCGCCAGCAGCCAAGATTCATCGGGACAGGGATGTCCCCAGCATTTC
cdr3_aa: CASSQDSSGQGCPQHF

d_call: NA
v_call: TRBV25-1
j_call: TRBJ2-1
clone_size: few
cdr3_nt: TGTGCCAGCAGTGAGCCGACAGGGAGGGGACATGAGCAGTTCTTC
cdr3_aa: CASSEPTGRGHEQFF

d_call: NA
v_call: TRBV4-1
j_call: TRBJ2-3
clone_size: many
cdr3_nt: TGCGCCAGCAGCCAAGCGACAAGCACAGATACGCAGTATTTT
cdr3_aa: CASSQATSTDTQYF

d_call: NA
v_call: TRBV6-6
j_call: TRBJ2-7
clone_size: many
cdr3_nt: TGTGCCAGCAGTATACGGAGCGGCAATACCTACGAGCAGTACTTC
cdr3_aa: CASSIRSGNTYEQYF

d_call: TRBD2
v_call: TRBV28
j_call: TRBJ2-1
clone_size: NA
cdr3_nt: TGTGCCAGCAGTTCGGGCGGGAGGGATCGTCTTGAGCAGTTCTTC
cdr3_aa: CASSSGGRDRLEQFF

d_call: NA
v_call: TRBV14
j_call: TRBJ2-1
clone_size: few
cdr3_nt: TGTGCCAGCAGCCAAGTGAACTCTCTACCCGGAGAGTTCTTC
cdr3_aa: CASSQVNSLPGEFF

d_call: TRBD2
v_call: TRBV11-2
j_call: TRBJ2-1
clone_size: many
cdr3_nt: TGTGCCAGCAGCCCCCCGGGACTAGCGGATTACAATGAGCAGTTCTTC
cdr3_aa: CASSPPGLADYNEQFF

d_call: NA
v_call: TRBV12-3/TRBV12-4
j_call: TRBJ2-1
clone_size: NA
cdr3_nt: TGTGCAAGCGCCAGAAACAATGAGCAGTTCTTC
cdr3_aa: CASARNNEQFF

d_call: NA
v_call: TRBV7-6
j_call: TRBJ2-7
clone_size: few
cdr3_nt: TGTGCCAGCAGTGGTCAGCTTTCCGTGCAGTACTTC
cdr3_aa: CASSGQLSVQYF

d_call: NA
v_call: TRBV12-3/TRBV12-4
j_call: TRBJ1-1
clone_size: NA
cdr3_nt: TGTGCCAGCAGCCCAGAATCGACTGAAGCTTTCTTT
cdr3_aa: CASSPESTEAFF

d_call: TRBD2
v_call: TRBV6-5
j_call: TRBJ2-7
clone_size: NA
cdr3_nt: TGTGCCAGCAGTCGGGGGGGAAGGTCCGAGCAGTACTTC
cdr3_aa: CASSRGGRSEQYF

d_call: NA
v_call: TRBV12-3/TRBV12-4
j_call: TRBJ1-5
clone_size: many
cdr3_nt: TGTGCCAGCAGTTTAGGGCTAGGGGGGGCGCGAAATCAGCCCCAGCATTTT
cdr3_aa: CASSLGLGGARNQPQHF

d_call: TRBD2
v_call: TRBV4-3
j_call: TRBJ2-3
clone_size: NA
cdr3_nt: TGTGCCAGCTGCCAAGAAGCCCTAGCGGGACGAACAGATACGCAGTATTTT
cdr3_aa: CASCQEALAGRTDTQYF

d_call: NA
v_call: TRBV5-4
j_call: TRBJ2-2
clone_size: once
cdr3_nt: TGTGCCAGCAGCCCGAAGGGACCCGTCACCGGGGAGCTGTTTTTT
cdr3_aa: CASSPKGPVTGELFF

d_call: NA
v_call: TRBV20-1
j_call: TRBJ2-3
clone_size: NA
cdr3_nt: TGCAGTGCTGAGCGACTCTTCCACACAGATACGCAGTATTTT
cdr3_aa: CSAERLFHTDTQYF

d_call: NA
v_call: TRBV10-3
j_call: TRBJ1-5
clone_size: NA
cdr3_nt: TGTGCCATCAGTGAGTCCACAGGGTGGAACCAGCCCCAGCATTTT
cdr3_aa: CAISESTGWNQPQHF

d_call: TRBD1
v_call: TRBV29-1
j_call: TRBJ2-1
clone_size: many
cdr3_nt: TGCAGCGTTAAAAACGGGCAGGGGGCGTACAATGAGCAGTTCTTC
cdr3_aa: CSVKNGQGAYNEQFF

d_call: TRBD2
v_call: TRBV11-3
j_call: TRBJ2-1
clone_size: many
cdr3_nt: TGTGCCAGCAGCTTAGGACTAGCGGGCACTGAGCAGTTCTTC
cdr3_aa: CASSLGLAGTEQFF

d_call: NA
v_call: TRBV11-2
j_call: TRBJ2-2
clone_size: NA
cdr3_nt: TGTGTCAGCAGCTCGCAATTCACCGGGGAGCAGTTTTTT
cdr3_aa: CVSSSQFTGEQFF

d_call: NA
v_call: TRBV6-6
j_call: TRBJ2-7
clone_size: NA
cdr3_nt: TGTGCCACCTCCCGCGGGACCCCCTACGAGCAGTACTTC
cdr3_aa: CATSRGTPYEQYF

d_call: TRBD1
v_call: TRBV5-6
j_call: TRBJ1-2
clone_size: few
cdr3_nt: TGTGCCAGCAGCGTGGACAGGGGGCTAGTCTACACCTTC
cdr3_aa: CASSVDRGLVYTF

d_call: TRBD1
v_call: TRBV30
j_call: TRBJ1-3
clone_size: few
cdr3_nt: TGTGCCTGGAATACAGGGGCTGGAAACACCATATATTTT
cdr3_aa: CAWNTGAGNTIYF

d_call: NA
v_call: TRBV12-3/TRBV12-4
j_call: TRBJ2-1
clone_size: NA
cdr3_nt: TGTGCCAGCAGTTTAGGTACTGCAGTTGGTGGAGTGAACAGTGAGCAGTTCTTC
cdr3_aa: CASSLGTAVGGVNSEQFF

d_call: TRBD1
v_call: TRBV12-5
j_call: TRBJ2-1
clone_size: many
cdr3_nt: TGTGCTAGTGCCGACAGGGGGTCCTACAATGAGCAGTTCTTC
cdr3_aa: CASADRGSYNEQFF

d_call: NA
v_call: TRBV11-2
j_call: TRBJ2-5
clone_size: NA
cdr3_nt: TGTGCCAGCATCTTAGCGAGGCTGGCCCTAGGAAAAAAAGAGACCCAGTACTTC
cdr3_aa: CASILARLALGKKETQYF

d_call: TRBD2
v_call: TRBV6-6
j_call: TRBJ2-7
clone_size: NA
cdr3_nt: TGTGCCAGCAGTGGACTGGTACTAGCGGGAACCAGCTACGAGCAGTACTTC
cdr3_aa: CASSGLVLAGTSYEQYF

d_call: NA
v_call: TRBV25-1
j_call: TRBJ2-1
clone_size: NA
cdr3_nt: TGTGCCAGCATTTCGACAGGTATAAATGAGCAGTTCTTC
cdr3_aa: CASISTGINEQFF

d_call: TRBD1
v_call: TRBV5-5
j_call: TRBJ2-7
clone_size: NA
cdr3_nt: TGTGCCAGCATCTTGGGGGACAGGGTTCTCTACGAGCAGTACTTC
cdr3_aa: CASILGDRVLYEQYF

d_call: NA
v_call: TRBV29-1
j_call: TRBJ1-1
clone_size: many
cdr3_nt: TGCAGCGTTGATTGGGGGGACACTGAAGCTTTCTTT
cdr3_aa: CSVDWGDTEAFF

d_call: NA
v_call: TRBV6-2/TRBV6-3
j_call: TRBJ2-7
clone_size: many
cdr3_nt: TGTGCCAGCAGCCAGATGACATACGAGCAGTACTTC
cdr3_aa: CASSQMTYEQYF